This is a list of T cell receptor beta chains from one sample in a study of OX40 agonist ivuxolimab in advanced cancers. TCRdb's table, derived via immunoSEQ multiplex PCR, lists solely in-frame clones and lacks some. The repertoire holds 50,000 to 80,000 clones, around four fifths seen once, with approximately 2.2% in the top ten. This sample comprised CD4+ or CD8+ T cells sorted from blood, obtained in a trial of the OX40 agonist ivuxolimab. The receptor set was obtained from an adult with an advanced solid tumor such as melanoma, head and neck, liver or kidney cancer. Each CDR3 is given with its conserved first and last residue. A D gene is named only where the DNA matches it firmly.

length: 14; J: TRBJ1-3; D: -; V: TRBV10-3; CDR3: CAVLSVLSGNTIYF
length: 14; J: TRBJ1-2; D: -; V: TRBV6-1; CDR3: CASSEGAANYGYTF
length: 15; J: TRBJ1-5; D: -; V: TRBV27; CDR3: CASSLLSGAGQPQHF
length: 11; J: -; D: -; V: TRBV28; CDR3: CASSLAYEQYF
length: 15; J: TRBJ2-7; D: TRBD1; V: TRBV2; CDR3: CASSSGQGISYEQYF
length: 15; J: TRBJ2-2; D: TRBD2; V: TRBV9; CDR3: CASSPRDYNTGELFF
length: 12; J: TRBJ2-5; D: -; V: TRBV5-4; CDR3: CASGGGGETQYF
length: 12; J: TRBJ1-2; D: -; V: TRBV6-5; CDR3: CASSTGPGGYTF
length: 14; J: TRBJ2-7; D: TRBD2; V: TRBV6-5; CDR3: CASTLSGGPGEQYF
length: 15; J: TRBJ1-5; D: TRBD1; V: TRBV9; CDR3: CASSVGTGDNQPQHF
length: 15; J: TRBJ1-5; D: TRBD1; V: TRBV18; CDR3: CASSPGQGVEQPQHF
length: 16; J: TRBJ2-1; D: TRBD2; V: TRBV10-1; CDR3: CASSDRTSGGYNEQFF
length: 11; J: TRBJ1-2; D: -; V: TRBV19; CDR3: CASRAENGYTF
length: 14; J: TRBJ2-7; D: -; V: TRBV7-2; CDR3: CASSFQASSYEQYF
length: 17; J: TRBJ2-5; D: -; V: TRBV5-6; CDR3: CVSSPPRSQGSLETQYF
length: 14; J: TRBJ1-2; D: -; V: TRBV5-4; CDR3: CASSPVGGDYGYTF
length: 14; J: TRBJ1-5; D: TRBD1; V: TRBV10-3; CDR3: CAISGGQGNQPQHF
length: 13; J: TRBJ1-4; D: -; V: TRBV7-3; CDR3: CASSLTPNEKLFF
length: 15; J: TRBJ1-1; D: -; V: TRBV15; CDR3: CATSRDTTRGTEAFF
length: 11; J: TRBJ2-5; D: -; V: TRBV27; CDR3: CASSYPETQYF
length: 15; J: TRBJ2-3; D: TRBD2; V: TRBV7-2; CDR3: CASSLSSGRTDTQYF
length: 16; J: TRBJ2-5; D: TRBD2; V: TRBV9; CDR3: CASSVGPSGGEETQYF
length: 13; J: TRBJ2-7; D: -; V: TRBV11-2; CDR3: CASSLDLSDEQYF
length: 16; J: TRBJ2-7; D: TRBD2; V: TRBV5-4; CDR3: CASSRKTSGRAYEQYF
length: 15; J: TRBJ2-3; D: TRBD1; V: TRBV19; CDR3: CASSIGGTGAATQYF
length: 16; J: TRBJ2-2; D: -; V: TRBV6-4; CDR3: CASSDKRHGGTGELFF
length: 11; J: TRBJ1-1; D: -; V: TRBV20-1; CDR3: CSAFDPPGAFF
length: 13; J: TRBJ2-3; D: -; V: TRBV7-3; CDR3: CASRGLNTDTQYF
length: 13; J: TRBJ2-5; D: TRBD2; V: TRBV19; CDR3: CASSIEREETQYF
length: 13; J: TRBJ1-5; D: TRBD1; V: TRBV6-1; CDR3: CATDRVKDQPQHF
length: 17; J: TRBJ1-4; D: TRBD1; V: TRBV18; CDR3: CASSLSDRGTTNEKLFF
length: 13; J: TRBJ2-1; D: -; V: TRBV6-6; CDR3: CASAGPGYNEQFF
length: 15; J: TRBJ2-7; D: TRBD2; V: TRBV5-4; CDR3: CASSMVWRGTYEQYF
length: 14; J: TRBJ2-7; D: -; V: TRBV19; CDR3: CASSHGGLLGEQYF
length: 14; J: TRBJ1-1; D: TRBD1; V: TRBV28; CDR3: CASSPPRGRTEAFF
length: 13; J: TRBJ2-5; D: -; V: TRBV13; CDR3: CASSLVLTETQYF
length: 19; J: TRBJ1-2; D: TRBD1; V: TRBV9; CDR3: CASSAGRGQGGLVNYGYTF
length: 14; J: TRBJ2-3; D: -; V: TRBV6-1; CDR3: CASTSGAGTDTQYF
length: 13; J: TRBJ1-5; D: TRBD1; V: TRBV10-2; CDR3: CASSGQGDQPQHF
length: 11; J: TRBJ1-1; D: -; V: TRBV20-1; CDR3: CSATRGTEAFF
length: 15; J: TRBJ2-1; D: TRBD2; V: TRBV5-4; CDR3: CASSQRLANYNEQFF